A selection of T cell receptor beta chains follows, all from one sample in a study of blood T cells in healthy people across ages. TCRdb analysed the 5' RACE reads with MiXCR anew, one entry per CDR3 protein. The sample lists some 1.6 million distinct CDR3 sequences; almost 35% were seen once. The sample was blood. The receptors were gathered from a woman aged 25 to 39 in good health. The conserved cysteine and the conserved F or W are not part of the CDR3 here.

v_gene	j_gene	CDR3aa
TRBV3-1	TRBJ1-4	ASSHSGALF
TRBV4-1	TRBJ2-2	ASSPNPSGINTGELF
TRBV20-1	TRBJ2-4	SARVPRGASNKGKNIQY
TRBV11-2	TRBJ2-5	ASSAQGSGTQY
TRBV5-1	TRBJ2-3	ASSSSPGRSTDTQY
TRBV29-1	TRBJ1-4	SVGTYEKLF
TRBV5-1	TRBJ1-2	ASSLHQGSVDGYT
TRBV3-1	TRBJ2-7	ASSLYGDRGGDEQY
TRBV4-1	TRBJ1-5	ASKRAPGAQPQH
TRBV3-1	TRBJ1-2	ASSQEMAGGYT
TRBV7-3	TRBJ2-1	ASSPPPKSKPFTLLREEQF
TRBV5-1	TRBJ2-5	ASSLGGQGGQETQY
TRBV7-2	TRBJ2-3	ASSFDLANTQY
TRBV28	TRBJ2-7	ASSFRALGSYEQY
TRBV5-1	TRBJ2-3	ASSLGGLTTDTQY
TRBV30	TRBJ2-7	AWSVVGASYEQY
TRBV4-1	TRBJ2-7	ASSQEGRGNYEQY
TRBV2	TRBJ2-6	ASSEGVSGANVLT
TRBV9	TRBJ1-5	ASSAGESNQPQH
TRBV27	TRBJ2-7	ASSFGRRSEQY
TRBV29-1	TRBJ2-2	SATERGGVGTGELF
TRBV28	TRBJ2-5	ASSLLAAKYQETQY
TRBV15	TRBJ1-2	ATSRVEGNYGYT
TRBV11-2	TRBJ2-3	ASRPTAGGAFSDTQY
TRBV12-3/TRBV12-4	TRBJ2-3	ASTSPSERERADTQY
TRBV5-1	TRBJ2-3	ASSGTSPTQY